Each of the 10 T cell receptor beta chains below was sequenced from the same sample in a study of blood T cell repertoires in COVID-19. Clones were sequenced by immunoSEQ multiplex PCR, and TCRdb holds only the in-frame ones, with some missing. The sample lists some 19,000 clones, roughly 82% occurring once. Sequenced sample: peripheral blood. Source of these receptors: an older man with COVID-19, enrolled during active disease.

A few counts support this clone. The J gene is TRBJ2-7, the V gene TRBV5-1; the D is unclear. V was clipped by 0 bases and J by 3 bases, with 10 bases between them. The germline CDR1 and CDR2 sequences are SGHRS and YFSETQ. This CDR3 region has 14 residues. CDR3 region: CASSLADGGYEQYF. CDR3 coding DNA: TGCGCCAGCAGCTTGGCTGACGGCGGCTACGAGCAGTACTTC.

The gene calls are TRBV6-4 and TRBJ1-1; the D is unclear. Germline CDR1 and CDR2: MRHNA and SNTAGT. CDR3 size: 14 residues. V lost 4 bases and J 1 base, leaving 10 bases between the germline ends. CDR3 nucleotide sequence: TGTGCCAGCAGTGCATCCCCGGGGAACACTGAAGCTTTCTTT. Its translation is CASSASPGNTEAFF.

V usage is TRBV5-1 and J usage is TRBJ1-5; no clear D. The germline V gene encodes CDR1 SGHRS and CDR2 YFSETQ. The CDR3 has 13 residues. Trimming shortened V by 0 bases and J by 8 bases, and 9 bases separated the two germline ends. The CDR3, as DNA: TGCGCCAGCAGCTTGGCCGCGGGTGAGCCCCAGCATTTT. It yields the protein CASSLAAGEPQHF.

The rearrangement links TRBV7-6 to TRBJ1-1; 8 bases agree with TRBD1. Germline trimming cut 5 bases from V and 4 bases from J; bases unmatched to any gene: 15. This CDR3 region has 17 residues. Germline-derived CDR1 and CDR2 are SGHVS and FNYEAQ. For the CDR3, the DNA is TGTGCCAGCAGCCTAGGGGCAGGGGGCGCCGGGGGCACTGAAGCTTTCTTT. It yields the protein CASSLGAGGAGGTEAFF.

The chain has TRBV27 and TRBJ1-5, with a possible D match to TRBD1 (5 bases). This CDR3 contains 13 residues. Germline loops: CDR1 MNHEY, CDR2 SMNVEV (reference sequence). Trimming stripped 7 bases from V and 6 bases from J, with 13 bases between. CDR3 residues: CASTATVGQPQHF. The DNA for the CDR3 is TGTGCCAGCACCGCGACAGTAGGTCAGCCCCAGCATTTT.

The chain's CDR3 is CASSEKGTDSGANVLTF. The CDR3 nucleotides are TGTGCCAGCAGCGAGAAAGGGACAGACTCTGGGGCCAACGTCCTGACTTTC. This rearrangement joins TRBV9 to TRBJ2-6, with 7 bases identical to TRBD1. Germline V gene lookup returns CDR1 SGDLS and CDR2 YYNGEE. V lost 3 bases, J lost 0 bases, and 6 bases stayed unmatched. CDR3 size: 17 residues.

This clone came up once. This chain uses TRBV6-2 or TRBV6-3 with TRBJ2-7, with D perhaps TRBD1 (5 bases). Germline values: CDR1 MNHEY, CDR2 SVGEGT. The CDR3 sequence is 11 residues long. V was pared by 5 bases and J by 10 bases, with 12 bases between. The CDR3 DNA follows: TGTGCCAGCAGTACCCGACAGAAACAGTACTTC. Translated, it gives CASSTRQKQYF.

This rearrangement joins TRBV4-3 to TRBJ2-2; 7 nucleotides align to TRBD1. Germline CDR1 reads LGHNA; CDR2 reads YSLEER. The CDR3 totals 15 residues. V was clipped by 0 bases and J by 7 bases; unmatched bases: 5. CDR3 sequence reads: CASSQEEGGFGELFF. CDR3 DNA: TGCGCCAGCAGCCAAGAGGAAGGGGGCTTCGGGGAGCTGTTTTTT.

A few counts support this clone. The chain uses TRBV4-1 and TRBJ2-2; 7 bases map to TRBD2. The CDR3 length is 19 residues. Germline V gives CDR1 MGHRA, CDR2 YSYEKL. Trimming took 3 bases from V and 6 from J; bases not matched to a gene: 19. The CDR3, as DNA: TGCGCCAGCAGCCACCCGCGATTGCCCCCGGGACTACGCGCCGGGGAGCTGTTTTTT. This translates into CASSHPRLPPGLRAGELFF.

The chain carries TRBV27 and TRBJ1-4; the match to TRBD1 covers 8 bases. The trim removed 6 bases at V and 8 bases at J, leaving 5 bases unmatched. Germline CDR1 MNHEY, CDR2 SMNVEV (reference sequence). There are 13 residues in the CDR3. CDR3 DNA sequence: TGTGCCAGCAGAGGACAGGGTTGGGAAAAACTGTTTTTT. Protein product: CASRGQGWEKLFF.